This T cell receptor (beta chain) was recorded in a study of blood T cells in healthy people across ages. A single count supports this clonotype. Its ends do not fully match the called genes, so a read error is possible. CDR3 length: 15 residues. Germline-derived CDR1 and CDR2 are MDHEN and SYDVKM. It was with a sample-barcoded 5' primer and a J-beta primer mix that a second PCR of roughly 7 to 12 cycles was run. From each sample, at least 3 million paired-end reads containing CDR3 were obtained. TCRdb analysed the 5' RACE reads with MiXCR anew, one entry per CDR3 protein. Among approximately 490,000 distinct CDR3 sequences, less than 25% were seen once, and the ten largest hold approximately 10%. These same records also appear under a second study, on T cells of mothers and their children.

The sequenced sample consisted of blood. The V and J genes are TRBV28 and TRBJ2-5, with a weak D call TRBD1 (6 bases). The sequence was obtained from a boy aged 10-17 years in good health. DNA for the CDR3: TGTGCCGGCAGGGGTACCGGGGATGAGTGGGAGACCCAGTACTTC. This encodes CAGRGTGDEWETQYF.